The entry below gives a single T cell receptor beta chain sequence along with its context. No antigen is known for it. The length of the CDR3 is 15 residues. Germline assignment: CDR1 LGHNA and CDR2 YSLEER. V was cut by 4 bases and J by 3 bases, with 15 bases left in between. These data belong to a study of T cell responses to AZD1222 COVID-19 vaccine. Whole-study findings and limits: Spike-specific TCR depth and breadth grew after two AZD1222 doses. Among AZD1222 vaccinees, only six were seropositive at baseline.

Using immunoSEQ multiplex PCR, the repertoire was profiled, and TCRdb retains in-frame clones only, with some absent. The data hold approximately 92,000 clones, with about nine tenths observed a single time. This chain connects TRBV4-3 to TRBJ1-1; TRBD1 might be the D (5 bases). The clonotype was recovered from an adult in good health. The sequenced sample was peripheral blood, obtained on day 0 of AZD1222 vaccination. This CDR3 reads CASSLGGGGDTEAFF. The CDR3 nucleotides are TGCGCCAGCAGCCTTGGGGGGGGAGGAGACACTGAAGCTTTCTTT.